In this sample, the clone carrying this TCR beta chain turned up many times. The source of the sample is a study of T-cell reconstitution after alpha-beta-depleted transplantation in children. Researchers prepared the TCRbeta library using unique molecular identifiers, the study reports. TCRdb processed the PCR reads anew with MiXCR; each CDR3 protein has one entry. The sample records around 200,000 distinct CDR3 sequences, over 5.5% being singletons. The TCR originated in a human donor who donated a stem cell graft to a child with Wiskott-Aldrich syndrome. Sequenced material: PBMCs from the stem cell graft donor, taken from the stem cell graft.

The CDR3 coding sequence is TGCGCCAGCAGCTTGGTATCCGGGTACCGGGGGGCGGTCAATGAGCAGTTCTTC. This gives the protein CASSLVSGYRGAVNEQFF. The genes are TRBV5-1 and TRBJ2-1, with a tentative D call TRBD2 (7 bases). The germline V gene encodes CDR1 SGHRS and CDR2 YFSETQ. The ends were cut back, 0 bases at V and 6 bases at J, with 22 bases in the middle. This CDR3 contains 18 residues.